This T cell receptor beta chain was recovered during a study of blood T cell repertoires in COVID-19 (dated by TCRdb to the early 2020s). Regarding the complete study: The collaborator samples originated in the United States, Italy and Spain and spanned the acute and convalescent phases of COVID-19. The dataset comprised deeply sampled blood TCRbeta repertoires from subjects exposed to, actively infected with, or recovered from COVID-19. The material from the prospective study consisted of cDNA or gDNA derived from T cells, B-cell-depleted T cells, or PBMCs. Where available, HLA class I and class II types were obtained from metadata supplied by the sample provider rather than from assay-based typing. A de-identified subject ID, COVID-19 status, age in years and sex were almost always included in the sample metadata. The samples were drawn from the first 160 participants of the ongoing ImmuneRACE study and from over a thousand subjects provided by 6 global collaborators. The repertoires were released in a freely available public database meant as a resource for research on the immune response to SARS-CoV-2.

What the study reported, not specific to this receptor: How much clinical and demographic metadata was included differed by source and by participant, and the metadata was provided uncurated.

Including the terminal cysteine and phenylalanine, the CDR3 comprises 14 residues. Only the CDR3 part of the read is kept: 42 bases, read in frame from the first base. Per the germline V gene, SNHLY is the CDR1 and FYNNEI is the CDR2. Trimming costs V 5 bases and J 2 bases, and their ends lie 9 bases apart. Each collaborating institution followed its own protocols to collect whole blood in K2EDTA tubes. Collaborator samples were shipped for TCRbeta analysis as frozen whole blood, isolated PBMCs, or DNA extracted from either sample type. With regard to this clone: It lacks a known antigen. The record has no base qualities; no much larger clone is one base away.

TCRbeta CDR3 regions were amplified from genomic DNA by means of the immunoSEQ Assay, a bias-controlled multiplex PCR. On the study's bioinformatics: The number of nucleated cells in each sample was estimated from the amplification of reference gene primers within the assay. To quantify the absolute abundance of each unique TCRbeta CDR3 rearrangement, sequence reads were collapsed and filtered. For each sample, productive Simpson clonality was calculated as the square root of Simpson's diversity index over productive rearrangements. Drawn from immuneACCESS, this table holds only the in-frame rearrangements with V and J called that TCRdb kept. Clones are partly lost; checked studies trace under half to an unresolved V gene and leave the rest unexplained. The V and J calls and clone size come from that table; D and trimming were worked out from the DNA. The sample table holds more than 20,000 clones, of which approximately 88% were seen once. Of the sample, 22% falls within the top ten clones.

This receptor was identified in a man at least 80 years old with active or convalescent COVID-19. The sequencing input was peripheral blood. The chain uses TRBV2 and TRBJ2-2; the D region possibly corresponds to TRBD1 (6 bases align). This receptor carries the CDR3 CASSTGTNTGELFF. In nucleotide form, the sequence is TGTGCCAGCAGTACCGGGACAAACACCGGGGAGCTGTTTTTT.